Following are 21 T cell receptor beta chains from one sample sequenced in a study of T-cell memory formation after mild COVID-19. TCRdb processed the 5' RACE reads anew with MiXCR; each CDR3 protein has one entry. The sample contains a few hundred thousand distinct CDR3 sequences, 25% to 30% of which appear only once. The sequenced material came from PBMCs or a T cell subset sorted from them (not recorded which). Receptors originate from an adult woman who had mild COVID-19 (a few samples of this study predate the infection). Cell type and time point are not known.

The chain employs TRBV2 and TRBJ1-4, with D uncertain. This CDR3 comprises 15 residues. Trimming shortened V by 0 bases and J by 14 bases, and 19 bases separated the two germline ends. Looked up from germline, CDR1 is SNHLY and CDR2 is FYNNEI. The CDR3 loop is CASSEAPPSSGGLFF. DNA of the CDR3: TGTGCCAGCAGTGAAGCGCCCCCTTCATCGGGAGGGCTGTTTTTT.

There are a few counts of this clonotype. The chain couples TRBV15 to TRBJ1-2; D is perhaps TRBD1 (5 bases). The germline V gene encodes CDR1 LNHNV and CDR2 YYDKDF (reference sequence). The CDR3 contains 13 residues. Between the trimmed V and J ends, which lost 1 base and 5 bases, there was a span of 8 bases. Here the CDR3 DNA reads TGTGCCACCAGCAGAGGGGGGTCTTATGGCTACACCTTC. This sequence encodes CATSRGGSYGYTF.

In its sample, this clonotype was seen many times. DNA for the CDR3: TGTGCCAGCAGCTTCTTGGAGATCTCCTACGAGCAGTACTTC. As protein: CASSFLEISYEQYF. V gene TRBV7-9 combines with J gene TRBJ2-7; D remains unclear. Germline CDR1 SEHNR, CDR2 FQNEAQ (reference sequence). This CDR3 contains 14 residues. The V gene lost 3 bases and the J gene lost 0 bases, with 9 bases spanning the gap.

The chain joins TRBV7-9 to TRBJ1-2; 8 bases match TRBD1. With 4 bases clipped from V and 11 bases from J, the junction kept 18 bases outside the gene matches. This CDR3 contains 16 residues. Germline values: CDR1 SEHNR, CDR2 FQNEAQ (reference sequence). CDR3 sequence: CASSSSAGTGLLGYTF. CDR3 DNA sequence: TGTGCCAGCAGCTCTTCGGCGGGGACAGGCCTTCTCGGGTACACCTTC.

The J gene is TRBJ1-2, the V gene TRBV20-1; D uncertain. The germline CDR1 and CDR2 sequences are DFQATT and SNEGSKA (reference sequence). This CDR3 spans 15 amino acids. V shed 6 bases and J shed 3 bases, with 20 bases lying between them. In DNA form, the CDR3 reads TGCAGTGCAGACCTGAACGCCGCAGGTTACTATGGCTACACCTTC. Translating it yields CSADLNAAGYYGYTF.

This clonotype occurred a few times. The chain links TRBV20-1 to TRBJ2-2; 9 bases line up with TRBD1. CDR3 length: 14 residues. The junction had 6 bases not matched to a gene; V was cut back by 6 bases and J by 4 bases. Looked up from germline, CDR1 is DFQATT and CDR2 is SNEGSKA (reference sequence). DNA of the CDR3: TGCAGTGCCTCACAGGGGGCGCGCACCGGGGAGCTGTTTTTT. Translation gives CSASQGARTGELFF.

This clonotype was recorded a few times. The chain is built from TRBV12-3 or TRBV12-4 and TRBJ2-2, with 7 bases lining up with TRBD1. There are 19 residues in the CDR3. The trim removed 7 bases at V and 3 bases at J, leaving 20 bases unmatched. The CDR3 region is CASIRGRQGLRSHTGELFF. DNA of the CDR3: TGTGCCAGCATAAGGGGCCGACAGGGATTGAGGTCCCACACCGGGGAGCTGTTTTTT.

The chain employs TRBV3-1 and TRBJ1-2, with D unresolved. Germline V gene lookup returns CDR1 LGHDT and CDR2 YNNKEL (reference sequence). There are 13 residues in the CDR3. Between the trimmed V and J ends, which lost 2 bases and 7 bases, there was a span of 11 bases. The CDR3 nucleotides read TGTGCCAGCAGCCAATACCCGTCGGGTGGCTACACCTTC. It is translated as CASSQYPSGGYTF.

CDR3 in DNA: TGTGCCGTAGGCGGACCATCCCCCTACGAGCAGTACTTC. Its protein is CAVGGPSPYEQYF. This chain uses TRBV7-9 with TRBJ2-7; D remains ambiguous. Looked up from germline, CDR1 is SEHNR and CDR2 is FQNEAQ (reference sequence). The CDR3 totals 13 residues. V was shortened by 11 bases and J by 2 bases, with 16 bases between the two germline ends.

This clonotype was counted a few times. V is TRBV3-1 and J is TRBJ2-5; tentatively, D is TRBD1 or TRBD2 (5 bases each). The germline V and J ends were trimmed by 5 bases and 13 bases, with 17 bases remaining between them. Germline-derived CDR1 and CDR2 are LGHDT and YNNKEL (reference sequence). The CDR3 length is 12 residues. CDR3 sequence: CASSKTHGTLYF. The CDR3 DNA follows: TGTGCCAGCAGCAAGACCCACGGGACGCTGTACTTC.

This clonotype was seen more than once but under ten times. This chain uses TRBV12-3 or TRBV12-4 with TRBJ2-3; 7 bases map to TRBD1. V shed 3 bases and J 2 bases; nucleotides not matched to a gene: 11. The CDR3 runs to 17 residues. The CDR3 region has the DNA TGTGCCAGCAGTTTTTATCCGGGACAGTACGACACAGATACGCAGTATTTT. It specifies CASSFYPGQYDTDTQYF.

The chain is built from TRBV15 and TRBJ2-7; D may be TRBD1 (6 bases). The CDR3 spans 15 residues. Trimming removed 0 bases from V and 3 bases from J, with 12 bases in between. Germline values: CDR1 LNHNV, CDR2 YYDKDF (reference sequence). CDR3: CATSRDLGARYEQYF. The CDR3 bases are TGTGCCACCAGCAGAGATTTGGGGGCTCGCTACGAGCAGTACTTC.

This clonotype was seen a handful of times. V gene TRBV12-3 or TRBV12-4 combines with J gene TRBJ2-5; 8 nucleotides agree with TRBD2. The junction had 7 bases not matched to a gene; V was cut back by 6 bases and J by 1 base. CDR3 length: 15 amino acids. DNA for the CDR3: TGTGCCAGCAGCCCAGCGGGGGACCCCCAAGAGACCCAGTACTTC. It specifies CASSPAGDPQETQYF.

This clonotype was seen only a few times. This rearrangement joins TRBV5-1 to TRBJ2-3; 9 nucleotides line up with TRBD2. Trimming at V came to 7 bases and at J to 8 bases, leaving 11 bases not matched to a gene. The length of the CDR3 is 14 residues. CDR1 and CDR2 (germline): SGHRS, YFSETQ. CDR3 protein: CASAERGDSGTQYF. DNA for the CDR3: TGCGCCAGCGCCGAGCGGGGGGATTCAGGTACGCAGTATTTT.

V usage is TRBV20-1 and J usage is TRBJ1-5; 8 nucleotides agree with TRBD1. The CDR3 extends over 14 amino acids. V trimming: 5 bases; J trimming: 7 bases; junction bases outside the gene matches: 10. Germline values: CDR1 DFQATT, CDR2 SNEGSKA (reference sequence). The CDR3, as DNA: TGCAGTGCTTCGGACAGGGAGTATGGCCAGCCCCAGCATTTT. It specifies CSASDREYGQPQHF.

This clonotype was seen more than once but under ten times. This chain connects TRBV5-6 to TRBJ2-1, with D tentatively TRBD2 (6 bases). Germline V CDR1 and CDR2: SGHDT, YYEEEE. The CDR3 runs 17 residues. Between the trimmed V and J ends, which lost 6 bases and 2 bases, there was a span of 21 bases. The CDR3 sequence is CASIRGGLALTYNEQFF. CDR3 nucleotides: TGTGCCAGCATACGCGGAGGGCTAGCCCTCACCTACAATGAGCAGTTCTTC.

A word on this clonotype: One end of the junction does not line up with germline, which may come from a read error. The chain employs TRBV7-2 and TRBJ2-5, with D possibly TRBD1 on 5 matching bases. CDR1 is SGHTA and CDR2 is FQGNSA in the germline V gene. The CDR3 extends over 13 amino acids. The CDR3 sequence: CASRLGVAETQYF. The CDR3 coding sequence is TGTGCCAGCAGATTAGGGGTGGCGGAGACCCAGTACTTC.

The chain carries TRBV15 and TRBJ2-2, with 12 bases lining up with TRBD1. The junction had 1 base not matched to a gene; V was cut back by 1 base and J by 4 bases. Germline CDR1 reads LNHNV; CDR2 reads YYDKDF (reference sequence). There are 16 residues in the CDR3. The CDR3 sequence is CATSRGDRGRTGELFF. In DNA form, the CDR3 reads TGTGCCACCAGCAGAGGGGACAGGGGGCGCACCGGGGAGCTGTTTTTT. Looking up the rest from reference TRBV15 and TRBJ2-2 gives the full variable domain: DAMVIQNPRYQVTQFGKPVTLSCSQTLNHNVMYWYQQKSSQAPKLLFHYYDKDFNNEADTPDNFQSRRPNTSFCFLDIRSPGLGDTAMYLCATSRGDRGRTGELFFGEGSRLTVL.

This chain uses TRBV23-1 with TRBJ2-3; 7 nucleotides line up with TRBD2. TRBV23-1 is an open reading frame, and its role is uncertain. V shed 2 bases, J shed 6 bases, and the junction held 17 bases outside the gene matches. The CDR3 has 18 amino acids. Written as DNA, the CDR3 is TGCGCCAGCAGTCAACAGCTTGCGACTAGCCGCCGTTGGGATACGCAGTATTTT. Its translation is CASSQQLATSRRWDTQYF.

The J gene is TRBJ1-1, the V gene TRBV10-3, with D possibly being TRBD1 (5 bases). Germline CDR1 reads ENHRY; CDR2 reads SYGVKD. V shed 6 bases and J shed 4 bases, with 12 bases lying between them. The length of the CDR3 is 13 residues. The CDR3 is CAIRGDSVTEAFF. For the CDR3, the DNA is TGTGCCATCAGGGGAGACAGTGTCACTGAAGCTTTCTTT.

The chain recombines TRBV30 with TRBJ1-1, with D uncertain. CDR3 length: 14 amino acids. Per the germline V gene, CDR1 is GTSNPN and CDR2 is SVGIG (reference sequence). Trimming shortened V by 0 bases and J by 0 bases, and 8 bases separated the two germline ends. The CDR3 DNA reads TGTGCCTGGAGTGTACCTAGGGTGAACACTGAAGCTTTCTTT. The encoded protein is CAWSVPRVNTEAFF.